The 6 T cell receptor beta chains below come from one sample, sequenced in a study of chemoradiotherapy in HPV16-positive cancers. Libraries were prepared by immunoSEQ multiplex PCR; TCRdb keeps only in-frame clonotypes and omits some of them. This sample has about 68,000 clones, with more than 70% found just once. The material sequenced was blood, taken from a patient who underwent chemoradiotherapy. These TCRs come from a human donor with HPV-associated anogenital cancer.

V is TRBV25-1 and J is TRBJ1-1; 7 bases are a match to TRBD1. The CDR3 is made up of 13 amino acids. Germline V CDR1 and CDR2: MGHDK, SYGVNS. V lost 7 bases to trimming and J lost 8 bases; unmatched junction nucleotides: 10. CDR3 residues: CASTQGRGPEAFF. The CDR3 region has the DNA TGTGCCAGCACCCAGGGGAGGGGGCCCGAAGCTTTCTTT.

The rearrangement uses TRBV4-1 and TRBJ1-1; maybe TRBD1 (5 bases). Trimming removed 0 bases from V and 4 bases from J, with 12 bases in between. CDR3 length: 15 residues. Per germline, CDR1 MGHRA and CDR2 YSYEKL. The DNA of the CDR3 is TGCGCCAGCAGCCAAGATGGGGCTCAGGGCACTGAAGCTTTCTTT. Residues: CASSQDGAQGTEAFF.

This clone has just a few counts. The chain combines TRBV2 with TRBJ2-3; 7 bases agree with TRBD2. The CDR3 runs 14 residues. Germline CDR1 SNHLY, CDR2 FYNNEI. With V trimmed by 6 bases and J by 0 bases, 3 bases remained unmatched. CDR3 sequence: CASRGGTSTDTQYF. In nucleotides, the CDR3 is TGTGCCAGCAGGGGGGGGACTAGCACAGATACGCAGTATTTT.

The rearrangement joins TRBV10-1 to TRBJ1-1, with D perhaps matching TRBD1 (5 bases). V lost 5 bases to trimming and J lost 5 bases, with 15 bases between them. The CDR3 is made up of 14 amino acids. Germline CDR1 is WNHNN and CDR2 is SYGVQD (reference sequence). CDR3 loop: CASSPGTGGTEAFF. The CDR3 DNA follows: TGCGCCAGCAGTCCCGGGACCGGGGGGACTGAAGCTTTCTTT.

The V call is TRBV6-5, the J call TRBJ1-2; maybe TRBD1 (5 bases). Germline V gene lookup returns CDR1 MNHEY and CDR2 SVGAGI. The CDR3 spans 16 residues. V was clipped by 2 bases and J by 5 bases, with 18 bases between them. The CDR3 DNA sequence: TGTGCCAGCAGTTACACCCCCCTCAGGGCGGGGTATGGCTACACCTTC. Amino acids: CASSYTPLRAGYGYTF.

This clone was counted a single time. The rearrangement links TRBV16 to TRBJ2-3, with D possibly TRBD1 on 6 matching bases. Per germline, CDR1 KGHSY and CDR2 FQNENV. Trimming removed 1 base from V and 4 bases from J, with 15 bases in between. This CDR3 region has 16 residues. Here the CDR3 reads CASSQLGGRGADTQYF. In DNA form, the CDR3 reads TGTGCCAGCAGCCAATTAGGAGGCAGGGGTGCAGATACGCAGTATTTT.